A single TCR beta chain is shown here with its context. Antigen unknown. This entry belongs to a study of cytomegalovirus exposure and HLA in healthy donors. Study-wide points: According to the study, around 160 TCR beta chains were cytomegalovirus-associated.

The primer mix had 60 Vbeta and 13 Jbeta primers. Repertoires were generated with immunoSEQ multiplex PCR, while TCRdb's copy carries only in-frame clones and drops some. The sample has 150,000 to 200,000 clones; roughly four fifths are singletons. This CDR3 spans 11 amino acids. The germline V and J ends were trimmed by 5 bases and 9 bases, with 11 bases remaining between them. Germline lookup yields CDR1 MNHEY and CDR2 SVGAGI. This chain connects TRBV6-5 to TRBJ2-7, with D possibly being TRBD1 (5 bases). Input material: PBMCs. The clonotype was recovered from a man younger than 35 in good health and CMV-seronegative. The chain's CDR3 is CASSQTGRQYF. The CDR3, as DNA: TGTGCCAGCAGTCAAACAGGACGGCAGTACTTC.